This T cell receptor (beta chain) was obtained from a study of T cell changes during pregnancy in multiple sclerosis. V shed 0 bases, J shed 6 bases, and the junction held 2 bases outside the gene matches. The CDR3 loop spans 15 amino acids. Germline-derived CDR1 and CDR2 are SGHRS and YFSETQ. The method was immunoSEQ multiplex PCR; TCRdb's version includes in-frame clones alone and lacks a portion of them. The sample yields around 100,000 clones, about nine tenths seen once. The starting material was peripheral blood, obtained after pregnancy. The chain couples TRBV5-1 to TRBJ2-1; 11 bases map to TRBD2. The TCR originated in a female donor with multiple sclerosis, enrolled in a pregnancy study. CDR3 bases: TGCGCCAGCAGCTTGGAACTAGCGGGGGCCAATGAGCAGTTCTTC. Encoded protein: CASSLELAGANEQFF.